The entry below gives a single TCR beta chain sequence along with its context. Its antigen is currently unknown. All graft-versus-host disease patients had gastrointestinal involvement and received several lines of directed therapy. These data come from a study of tissue T cells after allogeneic stem cell transplantation. Background on the study: Of the grafts for graft-versus-host disease patients, four were unmodified and three CD34-selected. Points from the study as a whole: Anatomically similar tissues had similar TCR repertoires within each patient. Blood and spleen captured only part of the tissue TCR repertoire.

Clones were sequenced by immunoSEQ multiplex PCR, and TCRdb holds only the in-frame ones, with some missing. The data show some 1,300 clones, more than 60% seen once. CDR3 length equals 16 residues. Germline assignment: CDR1 SGHVS and CDR2 FQNEAQ. V lost 5 bases to trimming and J lost 2 bases; unmatched junction nucleotides: 9. The rearrangement links TRBV7-8 to TRBJ1-5; 7 nucleotides match TRBD1. This material consisted of stomach tissue, taken at autopsy. This sequence was found in a male patient aged 35 to 70 with steroid-refractory graft-versus-host disease after an allogeneic stem cell transplant. These T cells may partly come from the graft donor. CDR3: CASSRDSFNGNQPQHF. As DNA, the CDR3 is TGTGCCAGCAGCCGGGACAGTTTCAATGGCAATCAGCCCCAGCATTTT.